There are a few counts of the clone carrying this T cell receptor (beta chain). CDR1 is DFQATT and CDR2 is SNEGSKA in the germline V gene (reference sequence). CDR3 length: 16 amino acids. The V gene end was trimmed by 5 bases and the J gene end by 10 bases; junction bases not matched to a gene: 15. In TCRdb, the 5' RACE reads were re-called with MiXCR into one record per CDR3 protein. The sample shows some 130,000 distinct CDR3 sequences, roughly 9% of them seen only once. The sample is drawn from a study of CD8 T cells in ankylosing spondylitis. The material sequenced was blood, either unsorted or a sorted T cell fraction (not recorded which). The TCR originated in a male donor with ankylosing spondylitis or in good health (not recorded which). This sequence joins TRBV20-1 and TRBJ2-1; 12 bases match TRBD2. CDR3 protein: CSAAPLAGGDMGEQFF. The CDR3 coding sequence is TGCAGTGCTGCACCCCTAGCGGGAGGGGATATGGGAGAGCAGTTCTTC.